A single T cell receptor (beta chain) is shown here with its context. Antigen specificity is unknown. Genomic DNA belonging to each subset was distributed in equal measure over several immunoSEQ plates. Libraries were prepared by immunoSEQ multiplex PCR; TCRdb keeps only in-frame clonotypes and omits some of them. The sample lists fewer than 800,000 clones, about 90% occurring once. The naive CD8 population came from CD45RO-negative cells selected for CCR7, without terminally differentiated effector memory CD45RA+ cells. Adult Caucasians living in Nashville, Tennessee made up all of the donors. This specimen belongs to a study of shared clonotypes between healthy human individuals. Study-level points and caveats: In general, naive subsets displayed greater estimated richness than memory subsets did.

CDR1 is MNHEY, CDR2 SMNVEV, per germline (reference sequence). The CDR3 runs 16 residues. The gene calls are TRBV27 and TRBJ2-5, with TRBD2 matching 9 bases. The end of the DNA fits TRBJ2-7 better, so the J call may be wrong. This TCR came from a man between 25 and 39 years old in good health. The sample comprised naive CD8+ T cells sorted from blood. CDR3 bases: TGTGCCAGCACCCCGAGTGGGAGCGGGAGGATCTACGAGCAGTACTTC. Residues: CASTPSGSGRIYEQYF.